This T cell receptor beta chain comes out of a study of blood T cell repertoires in COVID-19. Overall study context: The United States, Italy and Spain provided the acute and convalescent COVID-19 samples.

Grouping used clinical history reported by participants in a survey and questionnaire. Original handling: By means of reference gene primer amplification, nucleated cell counts were estimated. This table comes from immunoSEQ multiplex PCR, and its TCRdb copy is limited to in-frame clones, with some not included. V, J and clone size were drawn from that table, and D and trimming were deduced from the DNA. The table includes some 150,000 clones, less than 90% detected once. The germline V gene encodes CDR1 SNHLY and CDR2 FYNNEI. Trimming cost V 2 bases and J 4 bases; bases outside gene matches: 1. This CDR3 has 13 amino acids.

The receptor was derived from a human donor with acute COVID-19. The donor label of this sample is uncertain. The sample taken for sequencing was PBMCs or T cells enriched from blood (not recorded which). The chain recombines TRBV2 with TRBJ1-2; 7 bases are a match to TRBD1. CDR3 loop: CASSEWDSYGYTF. CDR3 DNA sequence: TGTGCCAGCAGTGAATGGGACAGCTATGGCTACACCTTC.